The entry below describes one T cell receptor (beta chain). This sample stems from a study of CD8 T cells in Susac syndrome. Study-level information: Patients with Susac syndrome had blood drawn and were at that point therapy-naive, on corticosteroids, or on intravenous immunoglobulin alone.

The CDR3 runs 15 residues. Per germline, CDR1 LGHDT and CDR2 YNNKEL (reference sequence). Trimming pared 3 bases from V and 1 base from J, leaving 12 bases between. Random hexamers were used to reverse transcribe an amount of roughly 0.45 to 1 ug RNA. Amplification of TCR beta CDR3 was carried out by immunoSEQ multiplex PCR, which covered 54 Vbeta and 13 Jbeta segments. TCRdb ran MiXCR on the immunoSEQ multiplex PCR reads and lists one entry per CDR3 protein. This sample yields under 250,000 distinct CDR3 sequences, of which approximately 94% are seen a single time; about 0.14% belongs to the top ten.

The TCR was taken from a human donor with Susac syndrome. Specimen: CD4+ T cells from PBMCs. The chain recombines TRBV3-1 with TRBJ2-5; tentatively, D is TRBD2 (6 bases). The CDR3 spells CASSHGGASQETQYF. The CDR3 DNA reads as TGTGCCAGCAGCCACGGAGGGGCATCCCAAGAGACCCAGTACTTC.